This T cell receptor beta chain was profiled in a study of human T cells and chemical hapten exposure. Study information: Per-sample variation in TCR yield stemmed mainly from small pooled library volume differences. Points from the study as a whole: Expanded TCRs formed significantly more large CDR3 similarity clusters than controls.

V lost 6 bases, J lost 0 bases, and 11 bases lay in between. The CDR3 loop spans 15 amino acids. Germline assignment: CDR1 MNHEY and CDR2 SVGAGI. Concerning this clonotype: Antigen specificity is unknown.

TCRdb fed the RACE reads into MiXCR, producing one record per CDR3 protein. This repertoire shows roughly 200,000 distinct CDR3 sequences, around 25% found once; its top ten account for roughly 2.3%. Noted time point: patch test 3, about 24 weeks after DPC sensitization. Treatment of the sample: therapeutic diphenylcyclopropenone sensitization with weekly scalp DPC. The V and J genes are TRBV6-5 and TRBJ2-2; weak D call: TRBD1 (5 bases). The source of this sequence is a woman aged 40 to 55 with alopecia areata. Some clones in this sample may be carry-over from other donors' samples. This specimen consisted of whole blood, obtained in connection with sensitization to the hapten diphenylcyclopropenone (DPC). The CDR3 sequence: CASSMDMSNTGELFF. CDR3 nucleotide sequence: TGTGCCAGCAGCATGGACATGTCGAACACCGGGGAGCTGTTTTTT.